These 32 T cell receptor beta chains came from one sample sequenced in a study of blood T cell repertoires in COVID-19. Produced via immunoSEQ multiplex PCR; TCRdb's table is partial and in-frame only. The data contain some 35,000 clones, roughly 90% of them singletons. What was sequenced was peripheral blood. The receptors were sampled from a man in his 70s with active COVID-19.

V and J are TRBV5-1 and TRBJ2-7; tentatively, D is TRBD2 (6 bases). Trimming took 4 bases from V and 7 from J, leaving 15 bases between them. CDR1 and CDR2 from the germline V gene are SGHRS and YFSETQ. The CDR3 has 13 residues. CDR3 loop: CASSKDYPREQYF. The CDR3 DNA reads TGCGCCAGCAGCAAGGACTATCCTCGAGAGCAGTACTTC.

This clone occurred a few times. The genes are TRBV7-3 and TRBJ1-3, with D tentatively TRBD1 (5 bases). CDR3 size: 14 residues. The germline V and J ends were trimmed by 2 bases and 2 bases, with 7 bases remaining between them. CDR1 is SGHTA, CDR2 FQGTGA, per germline. CDR3 bases: TGTGCCAGCAGCTTACTGGGGCCTGGAAACACCATATATTTT. Protein: CASSLLGPGNTIYF. The whole variable domain, remainder taken from reference TRBV7-3 and TRBJ1-3, is GAGVSQTPSNKVTEKGKYVELRCDPISGHTALYWYRQSLGQGPEFLIYFQGTGAADDSGLPNDRFFAVRPEGSVSTLKIQRTERGDSAVYLCASSLLGPGNTIYFGEGSWLTVV.

The genes are TRBV6-5 and TRBJ2-3; 10 bases align to TRBD1. This CDR3 has 15 amino acids. The germline gives CDR1 MNHEY, CDR2 SVGAGI. With V trimmed by 7 bases and J by 4 bases, 8 bases remained unmatched. The CDR3 nucleotides are TGTGCCAGCAATACCGGGACAGGGGTGGCAGATACGCAGTATTTT. Translated, it gives CASNTGTGVADTQYF.

The CDR3: CASSPQRRNTEAFF. CDR3 sequence (DNA): TGTGCCAGCAGCCCCCAGCGGCGGAACACTGAAGCTTTCTTT. The V gene is TRBV28, the J gene TRBJ1-1; D gene ambiguous. Germline V gene sequence: CDR1 MDHEN, CDR2 SYDVKM. The CDR3 runs to 14 residues. Trimming took 6 bases from V and 1 from J, leaving 12 bases between them.

V gene TRBV6-6 combines with J gene TRBJ1-1; a possible D gene is TRBD1 (5 bases). V lost 8 bases, J lost 1 base, and 8 bases lay in between. The CDR3 is 12 amino acids. Germline V gives CDR1 MNHNY, CDR2 SVGAGI (reference sequence). DNA of the CDR3: TGTGCCAGCGGGAGGGGGAACACTGAAGCTTTCTTT. This sequence encodes CASGRGNTEAFF.

This clone showed up just a few times. In DNA form, the CDR3 reads TGCGCCACCTCGCGGGGCTCCTCCACTGAAGCTTTCTTT. Protein: CATSRGSSTEAFF. The rearrangement links TRBV4-1 to TRBJ1-1; possible D gene TRBD1, 5 bases. The CDR3 is made up of 13 amino acids. Deletions cut 10 bases from V and 4 bases from J, with 16 bases between. Germline V gene sequence: CDR1 MGHRA, CDR2 YSYEKL.

The V call is TRBV27, the J call TRBJ1-5, with 9 bases fitting TRBD1. The CDR3 runs to 17 residues. V dropped 5 bases and J dropped 4; count of bases not matched to a gene: 12. Germline loops: CDR1 MNHEY, CDR2 SMNVEV (reference sequence). The CDR3 reads CASSQARTGAVNQPQHF. The CDR3 coding sequence is TGTGCCAGCAGTCAAGCTAGGACAGGGGCTGTAAATCAGCCCCAGCATTTT.

The J gene is TRBJ2-7, the V gene TRBV9; the match to TRBD1 covers 9 bases. V lost 4 bases and J lost 3; bases outside the gene matches: 5. Germline-derived CDR1 and CDR2 are SGDLS and YYNGEE. The CDR3 contains 14 residues. CDR3 residues: CASSRDRDLYEQYF. The CDR3, as DNA: TGTGCCAGCAGCCGGGACAGGGACCTCTACGAGCAGTACTTC. Full variable domain (outside the CDR3, taken from reference TRBV9 and TRBJ2-7): DSGVTQTPKHLITATGQRVTLRCSPRSGDLSVYWYQQSLDQGLQFLIQYYNGEERAKGNILERFSAQQFPDLHSELNLSSLELGDSALYFCASSRDRDLYEQYFGPGTRLTVT.

The CDR3 loop is CASSYPGLAAQETQYF. CDR3 coding DNA: TGTGCCAGCAGTTACCCGGGCCTAGCGGCCCAAGAGACCCAGTACTTC. V usage is TRBV6-6 and J usage is TRBJ2-5, with 7 bases aligning to TRBD2. With V trimmed by 2 bases and J by 1 base, 7 bases remained unmatched. Looked up from germline, CDR1 is MNHNY and CDR2 is SVGAGI (reference sequence). The CDR3 totals 16 residues.

J is TRBJ1-2 and V is TRBV2; D perhaps matches TRBD1 (6 bases). CDR3 length: 14 residues. From germline, CDR1 is SNHLY and CDR2 FYNNEI. Trimming took 6 bases from V and 4 from J, leaving 15 bases between them. The CDR3 coding sequence is TGTGCCAGCAGCGTTGGACAGAGCACCTATGGCTACACCTTC. It translates to CASSVGQSTYGYTF.

The chain recombines TRBV18 with TRBJ2-1; tentative D call: TRBD2 (6 bases). The V and J ends lost 5 bases and 6 bases respectively, with 14 bases between them. The CDR3 loop spans 14 amino acids. The germline gives CDR1 KGHSH, CDR2 LQKENI. The CDR3 nucleotides are TGTGCCAGCTCAGGGACTGGGCGTTCCAATGAGCAGTTCTTC. Protein sequence: CASSGTGRSNEQFF.

The chain carries TRBV19 and TRBJ1-2; 8 bases map to TRBD1. Per the germline V gene, CDR1 is LNHDA and CDR2 is SQIVND (reference sequence). The CDR3 totals 17 residues. The V segment lost 7 bases and the J segment 4 bases; nucleotides outside the gene matches: 17. This CDR3 reads CASTPAAGGASGYGYTF. In DNA form, the CDR3 reads TGTGCCAGTACCCCCGCAGCAGGGGGCGCGTCCGGCTATGGCTACACCTTC.

This rearrangement joins TRBV28 to TRBJ2-7, with TRBD2 matching over 9 bases. Unmatched junction bases numbered 7, after V lost 3 bases and J lost 4 bases. The CDR3 contains 15 residues. Germline loops: CDR1 MDHEN, CDR2 SYDVKM. CDR3 sequence: CASSFASGKRYEQYF. CDR3 bases: TGTGCCAGCAGTTTCGCTAGCGGGAAAAGGTACGAGCAGTACTTC.

This sequence joins TRBV11-3 and TRBJ2-7, with 7 bases identical to TRBD1. V was pared by 0 bases and J by 6 bases, with 14 bases of the junction left unmatched. Per the germline V gene, CDR1 is SGHNT and CDR2 is YENEEA. The CDR3 runs to 17 residues. CDR3 in amino acids: CASSLDPPTGIGSEQYF. The DNA for the CDR3 is TGTGCCAGCAGCTTAGATCCCCCGACAGGGATCGGCTCCGAGCAGTACTTC.

This clone was seen once. The rearrangement links TRBV25-1 to TRBJ1-6; TRBD1 aligns across 7 bases. CDR3 length: 13 amino acids. Germline trimming cut 7 bases from V and 5 bases from J; bases unmatched to any gene: 2. Per germline, CDR1 MGHDK and CDR2 SYGVNS. The CDR3 loop reads CASKTGHNSPLHF. CDR3 bases: TGTGCCAGCAAGACAGGGCATAATTCACCCCTCCACTTT.

V usage is TRBV7-7 and J usage is TRBJ2-7; TRBD1 aligns across 9 bases. This CDR3 is built from 12 residues. Germline V gene lookup returns CDR1 SSHAT and CDR2 FNYEAQ (reference sequence). V was pared by 5 bases and J by 6 bases, with 2 bases of the junction left unmatched. The chain's CDR3 is CASSQTGGEQYF. The CDR3 coding sequence is TGTGCCAGCAGCCAGACAGGGGGCGAGCAGTACTTC.

The rearrangement uses TRBV24-1 and TRBJ1-2; tentatively, D is TRBD1 (6 bases). The CDR3 spans 12 residues. Per germline, CDR1 KGHDR and CDR2 SFDVKD. The V end lost 5 bases, the J end lost 5 bases, and 8 bases lay between the germline ends. Written as DNA, the CDR3 is TGTGCCACCAGTGCTCAGGGGTATGGCTACACCTTC. As protein: CATSAQGYGYTF.

The V gene is TRBV18, the J gene TRBJ2-2; tentatively, D is TRBD2 (6 bases). CDR1 KGHSH and CDR2 LQKENI come from the germline V gene. V lost 2 bases, J lost 1 base, and 8 bases lay in between. CDR3 length equals 15 residues. CDR3 amino acids: CASSPGGMNTGELFF. The CDR3 nucleotides read TGTGCCAGCTCACCAGGCGGGATGAACACCGGGGAGCTGTTTTTT.

V usage is TRBV20-1 and J usage is TRBJ1-1; D not certain. V lost 4 bases and J lost 8, with 5 bases in between. The CDR3 sequence is 9 residues long. Germline CDR1 is DFQATT and CDR2 is SNEGSKA (reference sequence). CDR3 nucleotide sequence: TGCAGTGCTACCAGAGAAGCTTTCTTT. This translates into CSATREAFF.

This clone was observed a handful of times. In DNA form, the CDR3 reads TGCGCCAGCAGCTTGGACAGGGTTTTGGCAAGGTCACCCCTCCACTTT. The encoded protein is CASSLDRVLARSPLHF. J is TRBJ1-6 and V is TRBV5-1; possible D gene TRBD1, 6 bases. Deletions cut 0 bases from V and 10 bases from J, with 17 bases between. CDR3 length: 16 residues. Germline CDR1 reads SGHRS; CDR2 reads YFSETQ.

The chain is built from TRBV19 and TRBJ2-7; maybe TRBD1 (5 bases). The CDR3 sequence is 13 residues long. Germline values: CDR1 LNHDA, CDR2 SQIVND (reference sequence). V shed 5 bases and J shed 6 bases, with 14 bases lying between them. CDR3 sequence (DNA): TGTGCCAGTAGTCCCCGACAGACCTTCGAGCAGTACTTC. It codes for CASSPRQTFEQYF.

The genes are TRBV19 and TRBJ2-5, with 7 bases fitting TRBD2. The CDR3 is 16 amino acids. V trimming: 5 bases; J trimming: 2 bases; junction bases outside the gene matches: 11. Germline V lookup: CDR1 LNHDA, CDR2 SQIVND (reference sequence). CDR3 residues: CASSFVKAGLQETQYF. The CDR3 DNA is TGTGCCAGTAGTTTCGTCAAAGCGGGGCTTCAAGAGACCCAGTACTTC.

By share of the sample, this clone is medium-sized. The chain employs TRBV7-8 and TRBJ2-7; TRBD1 might be the D (6 bases). The germline V and J ends were trimmed by 2 bases and 5 bases, with 13 bases remaining between them. The CDR3 runs 14 residues. CDR1 is SGHVS, CDR2 FQNEAQ, per germline. The CDR3 DNA sequence: TGTGCCAGCAGCTTAAAGCAGGGGTACCACGAGCAGTACTTC. As protein: CASSLKQGYHEQYF.

This clone was observed once. The chain employs TRBV19 and TRBJ1-1; tentatively, D is TRBD1 (6 bases). Germline CDR1 LNHDA, CDR2 SQIVND (reference sequence). V shed 3 bases and J shed 1 base, with 15 bases lying between them. CDR3 length: 16 residues. DNA of the CDR3: TGTGCCAGTAGTATCTCAGGGGTCGGCTCGAACACTGAAGCTTTCTTT. It encodes CASSISGVGSNTEAFF.

This chain links TRBV7-9 with TRBJ2-1; 8 bases are a match to TRBD1. The ends lost 1 base at V and 5 bases at J; junction bases unmatched: 7. The germline gives CDR1 SEHNR, CDR2 FQNEAQ (reference sequence). The CDR3 totals 16 residues. CDR3 region: CASSLGTGTDHNEQFF. The CDR3 DNA reads as TGTGCCAGCAGCTTAGGGACAGGGACGGACCACAATGAGCAGTTCTTC.

This chain uses TRBV28 with TRBJ1-1; 7 bases are a match to TRBD1. The trim removed 5 bases at V and 10 bases at J, leaving 10 bases unmatched. The germline V gene encodes CDR1 MDHEN and CDR2 SYDVKM. CDR3 length equals 13 residues. The CDR3, as DNA: TGTGCCAGCAGTGTACCGGGACAGATAGTAGCTTTCTTT. Amino acid sequence: CASSVPGQIVAFF.

The V call is TRBV25-1, the J call TRBJ1-4; 9 bases are shared with TRBD1. This CDR3 comprises 15 residues. The germline V gene encodes CDR1 MGHDK and CDR2 SYGVNS. Trimming took 5 bases from V and 0 from J; bases not matched to a gene: 1. The DNA of the CDR3 is TGTGCCAGCAGTACAGGGGGCGCAACTAATGAAAAACTGTTTTTT. Encoded protein: CASSTGGATNEKLFF.

This clone was observed a single time. V is TRBV5-1 and J is TRBJ2-3; TRBD2 aligns across 8 bases. V dropped 0 bases and J dropped 1; count of bases not matched to a gene: 4. Germline values: CDR1 SGHRS, CDR2 YFSETQ. The CDR3 consists of 16 residues. The CDR3 sequence is CASSLGTSRGTDTQYF. The CDR3 coding sequence is TGCGCCAGCAGCTTGGGGACTAGCAGGGGCACAGATACGCAGTATTTT.

The chain couples TRBV7-2 to TRBJ1-6; 11 bases agree with TRBD1. Looked up from germline, CDR1 is SGHTA and CDR2 is FQGNSA. V dropped 6 bases and J dropped 9; count of bases not matched to a gene: 16. The CDR3 contains 18 residues. The chain's CDR3 is CASSVGTGGFGLSSPLHF. The CDR3 coding sequence is TGTGCCAGCAGTGTGGGGACAGGGGGGTTCGGGTTATCTTCACCCCTCCACTTT.

This clone has just one count. V is TRBV3-1 (or the pseudogene TRBV3-2) and J is TRBJ2-6; 8 bases are shared with TRBD2. V lost 1 base and J lost 3; bases outside the gene matches: 2. The germline V gene has CDR1 LGHDT and CDR2 YNNKEL (reference sequence). The CDR3 extends over 16 amino acids. The CDR3 is CASSQAGGIGANVLTF. CDR3 DNA sequence: TGTGCCAGCAGCCAAGCGGGAGGGATTGGGGCCAACGTCCTGACTTTC.

This sequence joins TRBV5-1 and TRBJ2-1, with D possibly TRBD1 on 5 matching bases. The CDR3 has 14 residues. V was trimmed by 2 bases and J by 3 bases, leaving 9 bases between them. From germline, CDR1 is SGHRS and CDR2 YFSETQ. CDR3 region: CASSFQGIYNEQFF. CDR3 coding DNA: TGCGCCAGCAGCTTCCAGGGTATCTACAATGAGCAGTTCTTC.

The count of this clone is one. The CDR3 reads CASSMVRGNSPLHF. The CDR3 DNA reads as TGTGCCAGTAGTATGGTCAGGGGCAATTCACCCCTCCACTTT. The chain combines TRBV19 with TRBJ1-6; D may be TRBD1 (6 bases). V was clipped by 3 bases and J by 7 bases, with 10 bases between them. The CDR3 runs 14 residues. Looked up from germline, CDR1 is LNHDA and CDR2 is SQIVND (reference sequence). Filled out from reference TRBV19 and TRBJ1-6, the complete variable domain reads DGGITQSPKYLFRKEGQNVTLSCEQNLNHDAMYWYRQDPGQGLRLIYYSQIVNDFQKGDIAEGYSVSREKKESFPLTVTSAQKNPTAFYLCASSMVRGNSPLHFGNGTRLTVT.